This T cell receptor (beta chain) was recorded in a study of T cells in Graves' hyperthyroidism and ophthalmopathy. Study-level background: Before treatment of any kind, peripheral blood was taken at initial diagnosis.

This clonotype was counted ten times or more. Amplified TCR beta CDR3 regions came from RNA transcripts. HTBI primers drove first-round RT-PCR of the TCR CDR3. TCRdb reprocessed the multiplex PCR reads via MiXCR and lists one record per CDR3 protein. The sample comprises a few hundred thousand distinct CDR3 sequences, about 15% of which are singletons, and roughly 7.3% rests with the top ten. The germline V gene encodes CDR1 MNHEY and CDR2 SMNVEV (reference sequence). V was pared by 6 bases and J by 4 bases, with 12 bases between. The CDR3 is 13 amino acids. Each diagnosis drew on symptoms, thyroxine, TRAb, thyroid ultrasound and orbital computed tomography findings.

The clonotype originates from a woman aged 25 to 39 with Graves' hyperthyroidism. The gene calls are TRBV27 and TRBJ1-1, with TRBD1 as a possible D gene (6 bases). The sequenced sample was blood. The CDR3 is CASRQGGGTEAFF. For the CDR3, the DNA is TGTGCCAGCAGACAGGGAGGGGGCACTGAAGCTTTCTTT.